The 25 T cell receptor beta chains reported below all come from one sample, sequenced in a study of blood T cell repertoires in COVID-19. Generated by immunoSEQ multiplex PCR, the TCRdb table keeps only in-frame clones and is missing some. The sample lists around 55,000 clones; 80% to 95% were seen once. The sample consisted of peripheral blood. The origin of the receptors is a human donor with active COVID-19. The donor label of this sample is uncertain.

The chain recombines TRBV19 with TRBJ2-2; D might be TRBD1 (6 bases). Looked up from germline, CDR1 is LNHDA and CDR2 is SQIVND (reference sequence). Deletions cut 3 bases from V and 7 bases from J, with 12 bases between. CDR3 length equals 14 residues. Written as DNA, the CDR3 is TGTGCCAGTAGTATTTGGGGGCCCATCGGGGAGCTGTTTTTT. Its protein product is CASSIWGPIGELFF.

J is TRBJ1-1 and V is TRBV30, with 9 bases fitting TRBD1. CDR1 and CDR2 from the germline V gene are GTSNPN and SVGIG (reference sequence). Germline trimming cut 2 bases from V and 7 bases from J; bases unmatched to any gene: 8. The CDR3 is made up of 14 amino acids. CDR3 in amino acids: CAWSTGTGFYEAFF. The CDR3 DNA is TGTGCCTGGAGTACAGGGACAGGGTTTTATGAAGCTTTCTTT.

V and J are TRBV6-5 and TRBJ2-1, with TRBD1 matching 11 bases. This CDR3 is 13 amino acids long. Germline V gene sequence: CDR1 MNHEY, CDR2 SVGAGI. V was pared by 7 bases and J by 12 bases, with 8 bases of the junction left unmatched. CDR3 sequence (DNA): TGTGCCAGCACCTGGGACAGGGGGAAGTCGCAGTTCTTC. Its protein product is CASTWDRGKSQFF.

The chain uses TRBV7-9 and TRBJ2-2; 8 bases fit TRBD2. Germline V gene data show CDR1 as SEHNR and CDR2 as FQNEAQ (reference sequence). With 5 bases clipped from V and 3 bases from J, the junction kept 8 bases outside the gene matches. This CDR3 spans 16 amino acids. The CDR3 nucleotides read TGTGCCAGCAGCCGGTACCTTAGCGGGGACACCGGGGAGCTGTTTTTT. Amino acids: CASSRYLSGDTGELFF.

The J gene is TRBJ2-5, the V gene TRBV5-4; D is ambiguous. Trimming cost V 4 bases and J 5 bases, with 15 bases left between them. From germline, CDR1 is SGHNT and CDR2 YYREEE (reference sequence). The CDR3 is 14 amino acids. The CDR3 sequence: CASSTDILMETQYF. CDR3 nucleotides: TGTGCCAGCAGCACCGACATTCTAATGGAGACCCAGTACTTC.

This clone occurred a few times. This chain links TRBV6-1 with TRBJ2-1; 10 bases match TRBD2. The CDR3 contains 15 residues. V was pared by 0 bases and J by 6 bases, with 2 bases of the junction left unmatched. CDR1 and CDR2 from the germline V gene are MNHNS and SASEGT. The CDR3 here is CASSEAAGGPNEQFF. The CDR3 nucleotides read TGTGCCAGCAGTGAAGCAGCGGGAGGGCCCAATGAGCAGTTCTTC.

The rearrangement joins TRBV15 to TRBJ2-1; 7 bases fit TRBD1. CDR1 is LNHNV, CDR2 YYDKDF, per germline (reference sequence). V was pared by 2 bases and J by 4 bases, with 8 bases of the junction left unmatched. The CDR3 runs to 16 residues. CDR3 nucleotide sequence: TGTGCCACCAGCAGAAATCCGGGACAGCATTACAATGAGCAGTTCTTC. It codes for CATSRNPGQHYNEQFF.

The rearrangement links TRBV25-1 to TRBJ1-6, with D unclear. V gave up 4 bases and J gave up 10 bases, with 11 bases separating them. Germline V gene sequence: CDR1 MGHDK, CDR2 SYGVNS. The CDR3 runs 13 residues. CDR3 bases: TGTGCCAGCAGTGCTGGGCCCGGATCACCCCTCCACTTT. It specifies CASSAGPGSPLHF.

The chain links TRBV9 to TRBJ2-7, with 8 bases aligning to TRBD1. The J segment lost 2 bases and the V segment lost 4 bases, leaving 5 bases of the junction unmatched. CDR1 SGDLS and CDR2 YYNGEE come from the germline V gene. This CDR3 spans 14 amino acids. As DNA, the CDR3 is TGTGCCAGCAGCCCAGAGGGACAGGCCTACGAGCAGTACTTC. It specifies CASSPEGQAYEQYF.

This clone is categorized as medium-sized (0.01 to 0.1%). The V and J genes are TRBV9 and TRBJ1-3; D is ambiguous. The CDR3 has 15 amino acids. The V end was cut by 0 bases, the J end by 0 bases, with 7 bases between. Germline CDR1 and CDR2: SGDLS and YYNGEE. This CDR3 reads CASSVGSSSGNTIYF. In DNA form, the CDR3 reads TGTGCCAGCAGCGTAGGCTCGAGCTCTGGAAACACCATATATTTT.

This clone is judged large. The chain uses TRBV28 and TRBJ2-7; D may be TRBD2 (5 bases). This CDR3 spans 14 amino acids. V was cut by 7 bases and J by 3 bases, with 16 bases left in between. Germline V CDR1 and CDR2: MDHEN, SYDVKM. Here the CDR3 reads CASKESGSVYEQYF. The CDR3 coding sequence is TGTGCCAGCAAGGAGAGTGGGAGTGTCTACGAGCAGTACTTC.

The chain employs TRBV5-4 and TRBJ1-6; a possible D gene is TRBD1 (5 bases). V gave up 0 bases and J gave up 9 bases, with 13 bases separating them. Germline V gene sequence: CDR1 SGHNT, CDR2 YYREEE (reference sequence). The CDR3 runs 15 residues. The CDR3 spells CASSLGGRESSPLHF. In DNA form, the CDR3 reads TGTGCCAGCAGCTTGGGGGGCAGGGAAAGTTCACCCCTCCACTTT.

This rearrangement joins TRBV9 to TRBJ1-1; the D is unclear. The CDR3 covers 14 residues. The germline V gene encodes CDR1 SGDLS and CDR2 YYNGEE. Trimming shortened V by 3 bases and J by 4 bases, and 13 bases separated the two germline ends. Here the CDR3 reads CASSAWREGTEAFF. In DNA, the CDR3 is TGTGCCAGCAGCGCCTGGAGGGAGGGCACTGAAGCTTTCTTT.

This CDR3 is CASSPPGPPQETTDQPQHF. DNA of the CDR3: TGTGCCAGCAGCCCCCCCGGCCCCCCACAGGAGACAACCGATCAGCCCCAGCATTTT. The chain combines TRBV14 with TRBJ1-5, with TRBD1 as a possible D gene (5 bases). The CDR3 runs 19 residues. Trimming took off 4 bases at V and 5 bases at J, with 27 bases between the two ends. From germline, CDR1 is SGHDN and CDR2 FVKESK.

V and J are TRBV11-2 and TRBJ2-7; 7 nucleotides line up with TRBD1. V lost 3 bases, J lost 0 bases, and 11 bases stayed unmatched. Germline-derived CDR1 and CDR2 are SGHAT and FQNNGV. This CDR3 has 17 residues. The CDR3 spells CASSFRIRQGSSYEQYF. The CDR3 region has the DNA TGTGCCAGCAGCTTCCGGATCCGACAGGGCTCCTCCTACGAGCAGTACTTC.

The chain recombines TRBV4-1 with TRBJ1-5, with 8 bases fitting TRBD1. Germline CDR1 MGHRA, CDR2 YSYEKL. After removal of 2 bases from V and 3 bases from J, the junction contained 12 bases not matched to a gene. This CDR3 is built from 18 residues. CDR3 sequence reads: CASSQKGSGQGNNQPQHF. The CDR3 region has the DNA TGCGCCAGCAGCCAAAAGGGCTCCGGACAGGGTAACAATCAGCCCCAGCATTTT.

The V and J genes are TRBV2 and TRBJ2-7; perhaps TRBD2 as D (5 bases). The germline V gene encodes CDR1 SNHLY and CDR2 FYNNEI. The CDR3 has 16 amino acids. Between the trimmed V and J ends, which lost 6 bases and 0 bases, there was a span of 18 bases. The CDR3 protein is CASRTPPDLSSYEQYV. CDR3 bases: TGTGCCAGCAGGACCCCACCGGACTTGAGCTCCTACGAGCAGTACGTC.

This sequence joins TRBV12-3 or TRBV12-4 and TRBJ1-5; D remains unclear. V lost 6 bases, J lost 7 bases, and 13 bases lay in between. The CDR3 length is 13 residues. Here the CDR3 reads CASSFGPQQPQHF. The CDR3, as DNA: TGTGCCAGCAGCTTTGGCCCTCAACAGCCCCAGCATTTT.

This clone showed up just a few times. This chain links TRBV10-1 with TRBJ2-7; TRBD2 aligns across 8 bases. The CDR3 consists of 13 residues. CDR1 is WNHNN, CDR2 SYGVQD, per germline (reference sequence). The V and J ends lost 3 bases and 4 bases, in that order; junction bases with no gene match: 2. This CDR3 reads CASSDSGGYEQYF. The DNA of the CDR3 is TGCGCCAGCAGTGACTCGGGAGGGTACGAGCAGTACTTC.

The chain recombines TRBV3-1 (or the pseudogene TRBV3-2) with TRBJ1-2; TRBD1 matches 7 bases. V lost 2 bases to trimming and J lost 2 bases; unmatched junction nucleotides: 8. This CDR3 region has 16 residues. Germline CDR1 reads LGHDT; CDR2 reads YNNKEL (reference sequence). The CDR3 sequence: CASSQQIWDRNYGYTF. DNA for the CDR3: TGTGCCAGCAGCCAACAAATTTGGGACAGAAACTATGGCTACACCTTC.

This chain joins TRBV30 and TRBJ1-1; D ambiguous. The CDR3 runs to 14 residues. Germline V gene sequence: CDR1 GTSNPN, CDR2 SVGIG (reference sequence). With 5 bases removed from V and 1 base from J, the gap between germline ends came to 14 bases. The CDR3 DNA reads as TGTGCCTGGGACCAACCAGGTCGGAACACTGAAGCTTTCTTT. Translation gives CAWDQPGRNTEAFF.

In this sample, this clone turned up once. This chain links TRBV11-2 with TRBJ2-3, with TRBD2 matching 7 bases. Trimming removed 0 bases from V and 2 bases from J; junction bases left unmatched: 2. This CDR3 has 15 residues. Germline-derived CDR1 and CDR2 are SGHAT and FQNNGV. CDR3 coding DNA: TGTGCCAGCAGCTTAGACGGGGGGACCACAGATACGCAGTATTTT. Translation gives CASSLDGGTTDTQYF.

This rearrangement joins TRBV18 to TRBJ1-1; tentative D call: TRBD1 (6 bases). In germline, CDR1 is KGHSH, CDR2 LQKENI. Deletions cut 3 bases from V and 6 bases from J, with 20 bases between. The CDR3 runs to 16 residues. CDR3 amino acids: CASSPSGAPRGAEAFF. In DNA, the CDR3 is TGTGCCAGCTCACCGTCGGGGGCTCCGCGGGGGGCTGAAGCTTTCTTT.

This clone came up once. The V and J genes are TRBV27 and TRBJ1-4, with 10 bases fitting TRBD1. CDR3 length: 13 residues. Germline CDR1 is MNHEY and CDR2 is SMNVEV (reference sequence). The ends lost 6 bases at V and 8 bases at J; junction bases unmatched: 3. The CDR3 region is CASSWDRGEKLFF. DNA for the CDR3: TGTGCCAGCAGCTGGGACAGGGGAGAAAAACTGTTTTTT.

The chain recombines TRBV7-3 with TRBJ2-1; 12 positions agree with TRBD1. CDR1 is SGHTA and CDR2 is FQGTGA in the germline V gene. V was pared by 4 bases and J by 8 bases, with 3 bases of the junction left unmatched. The length of the CDR3 is 14 residues. CDR3 protein: CASSSGTGGYEQFF. CDR3 bases: TGTGCCAGCAGCTCGGGGACAGGGGGCTATGAGCAGTTCTTC.